Each of the 30 T cell receptor beta chains below was sequenced from the same sample in a study of spatial heterogeneity in lung cancer. Described time point: blood at routine non-recurrence follow-up after resection. Whole RNA obtained from tumor, nontumor lung or frozen PBMC underwent sequencing without sorting. In TCRdb, the 5' RACE reads were re-called with MiXCR into one record per CDR3 protein. The sample has about 52,000 distinct CDR3 sequences, 6.5% to 7.5% seen once; the top ten hold around 33%. This specimen consisted of PBMCs, obtained at follow-up. The receptors here all came from a female donor with early-stage non-small cell lung cancer.

Ten or more counts support this clonotype. The chain recombines TRBV20-1 with TRBJ2-7; weak D call: TRBD2 (6 bases). In germline, CDR1 is DFQATT, CDR2 SNEGSKA (reference sequence). This CDR3 comprises 13 residues. Trimming pared 4 bases from V and 2 bases from J, leaving 12 bases between. CDR3 loop: CSAKAGRPYEQYF. For the CDR3, the DNA is TGCAGTGCTAAGGCGGGACGGCCCTACGAGCAGTACTTC.

DNA for the CDR3: TGTGCCAGCTCACCATTGCAGGGGACTGAAGCTTTCTTT. Protein sequence: CASSPLQGTEAFF. V usage is TRBV18 and J usage is TRBJ1-1; possible D gene TRBD1, 6 bases. From germline, CDR1 is KGHSH and CDR2 LQKENI. Deletions cut 2 bases from V and 5 bases from J, with 9 bases between. The CDR3 has 13 amino acids.

The V and J genes are TRBV2 and TRBJ2-3; TRBD2 aligns across 12 bases. J gave up 2 bases and V 2 bases, and 11 bases lay outside the gene matches. The CDR3 extends over 19 amino acids. Germline loops: CDR1 SNHLY, CDR2 FYNNEI. CDR3 coding DNA: TGTGCCAGCAGTGAACGTCTAGATCTAGCGGGGGGGCCCACAGATACGCAGTATTTT. Its translation is CASSERLDLAGGPTDTQYF.

The chain joins TRBV14 to TRBJ1-1, with 7 bases aligning to TRBD1. The CDR3 consists of 14 residues. Per germline, CDR1 SGHDN and CDR2 FVKESK. V was clipped by 6 bases and J by 4 bases; unmatched bases: 8. DNA of the CDR3: TGTGCCAGCAGGGCTTGGGACAGTATCACTGAAGCTTTCTTT. Translating gives CASRAWDSITEAFF.

This clonotype has at least ten counts. The V gene is TRBV18, the J gene TRBJ1-2; D is uncertain. The ends were cut back, 6 bases at V and 3 bases at J, with 14 bases in the middle. The CDR3 runs 14 residues. The germline CDR1 and CDR2 sequences are KGHSH and LQKENI. The CDR3 loop is CASSPLEGDYGYTF. For the CDR3, the DNA is TGTGCCAGCTCCCCCTTGGAGGGTGACTATGGCTACACCTTC.

This clonotype was seen many times. The V and J genes are TRBV25-1 and TRBJ2-7, with D perhaps matching TRBD1 (6 bases). V dropped 2 bases and J dropped 1 base, with 15 bases sitting between them. The germline V gene has CDR1 MGHDK and CDR2 SYGVNS. The CDR3 spans 16 residues. The chain's CDR3 is CASSEEQGGWSYEQYF. In DNA, the CDR3 is TGTGCCAGCAGTGAAGAACAGGGTGGTTGGTCCTACGAGCAGTACTTC.

This clonotype was seen ten or more times. The CDR3 sequence: CASSPTDGVEQYF. In DNA form, the CDR3 reads TGTGCCAGCAGCCCCACCGACGGTGTCGAGCAGTACTTC. The rearrangement uses TRBV7-2 and TRBJ2-7, with D unresolved. The CDR3 spans 13 residues. Germline V lookup: CDR1 SGHTA, CDR2 FQGNSA. V was clipped by 5 bases and J by 6 bases, with 14 bases between them.

In this sample, this clonotype turned up many times. The rearrangement joins TRBV3-1 to TRBJ2-1, with D uncertain. With 5 bases removed from V and 9 bases from J, the gap between germline ends came to 23 bases. Germline-derived CDR1 and CDR2 are LGHDT and YNNKEL (reference sequence). The CDR3 runs to 16 residues. Written as DNA, the CDR3 is TGTGCCAGCAGCTGGCACAACCCGGGCAGACCGGCTGAGCAGTTCTTC. Translated, it gives CASSWHNPGRPAEQFF.

This clonotype appeared many times. The chain combines TRBV29-1 with TRBJ2-1; D ambiguous. V was trimmed by 2 bases and J by 7 bases, leaving 6 bases between them. Looked up from germline, CDR1 is SQVTM and CDR2 is ANQGSEA. The CDR3 loop spans 11 amino acids. This CDR3 reads CSVENWNEQFF. CDR3 DNA: TGCAGCGTTGAAAATTGGAATGAGCAGTTCTTC.

The sample holds many counts of this clonotype. The gene calls are TRBV7-2 and TRBJ1-2; 9 bases are a match to TRBD1. CDR1 and CDR2 from the germline V gene are SGHTA and FQGNSA. CDR3 length: 15 amino acids. J lost 7 bases, V lost 5 bases, and 11 bases had no gene match. The CDR3 sequence is CASSHKGQGPFGYTF. The CDR3 DNA sequence: TGTGCCAGCAGCCACAAAGGACAGGGGCCATTTGGCTACACCTTC.

This clonotype was seen a single time. Germline and junction disagree at one end, which may indicate a read error. This chain links TRBV7-9 with TRBJ2-7; 7 bases map to TRBD1. The CDR3 runs 13 residues. Germline CDR1 and CDR2: SEHNR and FQNEAQ (reference sequence). The CDR3 is CVSSTGTDRRQYF. CDR3 coding DNA: TGTGTCAGCAGCACGGGGACAGACCGGCGGCAGTACTTC.

This clonotype was observed a few times. This sequence joins TRBV24-1 and TRBJ2-3; 7 bases align to TRBD2. The CDR3 totals 13 residues. Germline V gives CDR1 KGHDR, CDR2 SFDVKD. V lost 4 bases, J lost 6 bases, and 3 bases stayed unmatched. This CDR3 reads CATSDASGDTQYF. CDR3 in DNA: TGTGCCACCAGTGACGCTAGCGGTGATACGCAGTATTTT.

The sample holds a few counts of this clonotype. The genes are TRBV6-1 and TRBJ1-2, with D hard to call. Germline V gene sequence: CDR1 MNHNS, CDR2 SASEGT. This CDR3 comprises 14 residues. Trimming cost V 5 bases and J 6 bases, with 16 bases left between them. CDR3 in amino acids: CASSSGWERDGYTF. In DNA, the CDR3 is TGTGCCAGCAGTTCCGGGTGGGAGAGGGATGGCTACACCTTC.

This clonotype was counted between two and nine times. The chain joins TRBV3-1 to TRBJ1-1; perhaps TRBD1 as D (5 bases). Trimming shortened V by 3 bases and J by 5 bases, and 16 bases separated the two germline ends. The CDR3 covers 15 residues. Germline V CDR1 and CDR2: LGHDT, YNNKEL (reference sequence). CDR3 sequence reads: CASSQSPGLETEAFF. CDR3 DNA sequence: TGTGCCAGCAGCCAGTCACCGGGACTGGAGACTGAAGCTTTCTTT.

This clonotype was seen repeatedly, ten times or more. The chain has TRBV15 and TRBJ1-4, with TRBD1 matching 8 bases. CDR3 length: 15 residues. Germline V gene sequence: CDR1 LNHNV, CDR2 YYDKDF (reference sequence). Trimming removed 2 bases from V and 6 bases from J; junction bases left unmatched: 5. CDR3 sequence (DNA): TGTGCCACCAGCAGACAGGGGGCGGGGGATGAAAAACTGTTTTTT. Its translation: CATSRQGAGDEKLFF.

This clonotype turned up a few times. The genes are TRBV27 and TRBJ2-1; 12 positions agree with TRBD2. Germline trimming cut 5 bases from V and 3 bases from J; bases unmatched to any gene: 5. This CDR3 spans 16 amino acids. The germline CDR1 and CDR2 sequences are MNHEY and SMNVEV (reference sequence). The DNA of the CDR3 is TGTGCCAGCAGTCCGAGACTAGCGGGGGTCTACAATGAGCAGTTCTTC. Protein sequence: CASSPRLAGVYNEQFF.

This clonotype appeared many times. The chain recombines TRBV11-2 with TRBJ2-3, with 7 positions matching TRBD2. This CDR3 is 16 amino acids long. The ends lost 7 bases at V and 0 bases at J; junction bases unmatched: 10. The germline gives CDR1 SGHAT, CDR2 FQNNGV. CDR3 residues: CASIFTGGLSTDTQYF. The DNA of the CDR3 is TGTGCCAGCATCTTTACGGGAGGACTCAGCACAGATACGCAGTATTTT.

The table lists this clonotype with many counts. A much larger clone lies one base from this, so it may be a read error. V and J are TRBV3-1 and TRBJ1-1; D gene uncertain. CDR3 length: 14 residues. Germline V lookup: CDR1 LGHDT, CDR2 YNNKEL (reference sequence). The CDR3, as DNA: TGTACCAGCAGCCGCCCGGATCCCCACACTGAAGCTTTCTTT. The encoded protein is CTSSRPDPHTEAFF.

V gene TRBV7-2 combines with J gene TRBJ1-4, with D hard to call. The CDR3 consists of 14 residues. CDR1 and CDR2 (germline): SGHTA, FQGNSA. The V end was cut by 5 bases, the J end by 8 bases, with 15 bases between. In DNA form, the CDR3 reads TGTGCCAGCAGCCCCAGGACCCGAACGGAAAAACTGTTTTTT. Its protein product is CASSPRTRTEKLFF.

This chain uses TRBV7-2 with TRBJ1-5, with a possible D match to TRBD1 (5 bases). Germline CDR1 reads SGHTA; CDR2 reads FQGNSA. The CDR3 has 15 amino acids. Trimming stripped 1 base from V and 3 bases from J, with 10 bases between. Here the CDR3 DNA reads TGTGCCAGCAGCTTAGGATCAGGGTACAATCAGCCCCAGCATTTT. Amino acid sequence: CASSLGSGYNQPQHF.

This clonotype was seen repeatedly, ten times or more. V usage is TRBV6-2 or TRBV6-3 and J usage is TRBJ1-5; TRBD1 aligns across 7 bases. V gave up 4 bases and J gave up 4 bases; unmatched junction bases: 13. Germline V gene lookup returns CDR1 MNHEY and CDR2 SVGEGT. The length of the CDR3 is 17 residues. The chain's CDR3 is CASSSSGRGQWNQPQHF. The CDR3 DNA follows: TGTGCCAGCAGTTCCTCGGGAAGGGGGCAATGGAATCAGCCCCAGCATTTT.

This clonotype was counted between two and nine times. The chain couples TRBV6-6 to TRBJ2-1, with 7 bases aligning to TRBD2. The germline V gene has CDR1 MNHNY and CDR2 SVGAGI (reference sequence). The V and J ends lost 2 bases and 9 bases, in that order; junction bases with no gene match: 1. The CDR3 spans 12 residues. The CDR3 reads CASSYTGGEQFF. DNA for the CDR3: TGTGCCAGCAGTTACACGGGGGGTGAGCAGTTCTTC.

This clonotype showed up many times. V is TRBV20-1 and J is TRBJ2-5; D remains unclear. The CDR3 loop spans 12 amino acids. The germline gives CDR1 DFQATT, CDR2 SNEGSKA (reference sequence). V lost 5 bases to trimming and J lost 2 bases, with 9 bases between them. The CDR3 DNA reads as TGCAGTGCTCCTTGGCCTCAAGAGACCCAGTACTTC. As protein: CSAPWPQETQYF.

This clonotype came up many times. V and J are TRBV3-1 and TRBJ2-7; no clear D. The CDR3 is 13 residues long. V was clipped by 0 bases and J by 9 bases, with 12 bases between them. Per the germline V gene, CDR1 is LGHDT and CDR2 is YNNKEL (reference sequence). The CDR3 loop reads CASSQEVGPAQYF. CDR3 nucleotides: TGTGCCAGCAGCCAAGAGGTCGGACCCGCGCAGTACTTC.

This clonotype is labeled as medium-sized. The rearrangement links TRBV11-2 to TRBJ2-5, with D possibly called TRBD1 or TRBD2 (5 bases each). Germline CDR1 is SGHAT and CDR2 is FQNNGV. There are 13 residues in the CDR3. V gave up 8 bases and J gave up 4 bases, with 14 bases separating them. CDR3: CASRGPYRETQYF. CDR3 bases: TGTGCCAGCCGGGGACCCTACCGAGAGACCCAGTACTTC.

The V and J genes are TRBV20-1 and TRBJ2-7; D call uncertain. The CDR3 is made up of 13 amino acids. Between the trimmed V and J ends, which lost 0 bases and 9 bases, there was a span of 15 bases. Per the germline V gene, CDR1 is DFQATT and CDR2 is SNEGSKA (reference sequence). CDR3 coding DNA: TGCAGTGCTAGAGAAGTTACATCTACCAGGCAGTACTTC. Its protein product is CSAREVTSTRQYF.

This clonotype was seen a handful of times. This chain uses TRBV24-1 with TRBJ2-1, with D possibly matching TRBD1 (6 bases). Trimming pared 3 bases from V and 0 bases from J, leaving 11 bases between. The CDR3 has 16 residues. CDR1 KGHDR and CDR2 SFDVKD come from the germline V gene. The CDR3 DNA is TGTGCCACCAGTGATGTGGACAGCTTCTCCTACAATGAGCAGTTCTTC. It encodes CATSDVDSFSYNEQFF.

This clonotype was found many times. The V and J genes are TRBV18 and TRBJ2-7; possible D gene TRBD1, 5 bases. Deletions cut 6 bases from V and 4 bases from J, with 16 bases between. The CDR3 spans 14 residues. Per germline, CDR1 KGHSH and CDR2 LQKENI. Here the CDR3 DNA reads TGTGCCAGCTCCCTAGGTGGGGCCTCGTACGAGCAGTACTTC. It translates to CASSLGGASYEQYF.

This clonotype was observed at least ten times. V gene TRBV24-1 combines with J gene TRBJ2-2; 7 positions match TRBD2. V was clipped by 4 bases and J by 2 bases; unmatched bases: 9. In germline, CDR1 is KGHDR, CDR2 SFDVKD. This CDR3 has 17 amino acids. The CDR3 reads CATSDSGTKSNTGELFF. CDR3 nucleotide sequence: TGTGCCACCAGTGACTCCGGGACTAAAAGTAACACCGGGGAGCTGTTTTTT.

This clonotype was counted between two and nine times. The rearrangement joins TRBV12-3 or TRBV12-4 to TRBJ1-4; D may be TRBD1 (6 bases). The ends were cut back, 6 bases at V and 3 bases at J, with 14 bases in the middle. The CDR3 is made up of 15 amino acids. CDR3 residues: CASRPRTASNEKLFF. The CDR3, as DNA: TGTGCCAGCAGGCCCCGGACAGCTTCTAATGAAAAACTGTTTTTT.